The clone carrying this T cell receptor (beta chain) was picked up one time. As yet, its antigen is unknown. As the sequencing template, cDNA was produced by extracting RNA and reverse transcribing it. The repertoire was sequenced with immunoSEQ multiplex PCR; TCRdb's copy has only in-frame clones and lacks some. The sample lists 130,000 to 150,000 clones; 40% to 65% were seen once. This entry is derived from a study of CD8+ T cells in alopecia areata. Broader study findings: Scalp samples also yield sequences from resident alphabeta T cells of normal skin.

The TCR originated in a human donor with alopecia areata. Sequenced material: CD4+ T cells sorted from blood, taken at week 0.

CDR3 residues: CSVRTSSAETQYF. CDR3 sequence (DNA): TGCAGCGTCAGGACTAGCTCGGCGGAGACCCAGTACTTC. The chain has TRBV29-1 and TRBJ2-5; 8 bases agree with TRBD2. The CDR3 consists of 13 residues. V trimming: 6 bases; J trimming: 5 bases; junction bases outside the gene matches: 8. Germline-derived CDR1 and CDR2 are SQVTM and ANQGSEA. Filled out from reference TRBV29-1 and TRBJ2-5, the complete variable domain reads SAVISQKPSRDICQRGTSLTIQCQVDSQVTMMFWYRQQPGQSLTLIATANQGSEATYESGFVIDKFPISRPNLTFSTLTVSNMSPEDSSIYLCSVRTSSAETQYFGPGTRLLVL.